One sample yielded the 15 T cell receptor beta chains listed below, sequenced in a study of T cell responses to AZD1222 COVID-19 vaccine. TCRdb's copy holds only in-frame clones and misses some; the assay was immunoSEQ multiplex PCR. The sample has about 150,000 clones, 90% seen once. The sample in question was peripheral blood, obtained 28 days after the second AZD1222 dose. The receptor set was obtained from an adult who received the AZD1222 COVID-19 vaccine.

The V call is TRBV28, the J call TRBJ1-6, with TRBD1 as a possible D gene (5 bases). The CDR3 extends over 15 amino acids. Germline assignment: CDR1 MDHEN and CDR2 SYDVKM. Trimming took 6 bases from V and 7 from J, leaving 16 bases between them. The CDR3 here is CASSGGWARNSPLHF. In nucleotides, the CDR3 is TGTGCCAGCAGCGGGGGTTGGGCCCGAAATTCACCCCTCCACTTT.

This rearrangement joins TRBV27 to TRBJ1-2; 11 bases agree with TRBD1. V dropped 5 bases and J dropped 5; count of bases not matched to a gene: 7. Per the germline V gene, CDR1 is MNHEY and CDR2 is SMNVEV (reference sequence). The CDR3 has 15 amino acids. The CDR3 region is CASSPRTGGAYGYTF. CDR3 DNA sequence: TGTGCCAGCAGTCCCCGGACAGGGGGCGCTTATGGCTACACCTTC.

The genes are TRBV11-2 and TRBJ1-1; D unclear. CDR3 length: 15 residues. Trimming left V 4 bases short and J 8 bases short, with 20 bases between. Germline V CDR1 and CDR2: SGHAT, FQNNGV. Written as DNA, the CDR3 is TGTGCCAGCAGCTCAGCCCTTCTGAGGGTCACCGAAGCTTTCTTT. Translating it yields CASSSALLRVTEAFF.

This clone appeared many times. The CDR3: CASSIFGNHQPQHF. The CDR3 DNA reads TGTGCCAGTAGTATTTTCGGGAATCATCAGCCCCAGCATTTT. V gene TRBV19 combines with J gene TRBJ1-5; D ambiguous. CDR3 size: 14 residues. V was pared by 3 bases and J by 5 bases, with 11 bases between. CDR1 is LNHDA and CDR2 is SQIVND in the germline V gene (reference sequence).

The chain links TRBV7-2 to TRBJ2-7, with 8 nucleotides matching TRBD2. The CDR3 has 15 amino acids. The J segment lost 3 bases and the V segment lost 5 bases, leaving 9 bases of the junction unmatched. Germline CDR1 and CDR2: SGHTA and FQGNSA. CDR3 amino acids: CASSTSGHRDYEQYF. The CDR3 nucleotides are TGTGCCAGCAGCACTAGCGGACATAGGGACTACGAGCAGTACTTC.

The CDR3 loop reads CASSPPGNTIYF. As DNA, the CDR3 is TGTGCCAGCAGCCCCCCTGGAAACACCATATATTTT. This chain joins TRBV2 and TRBJ1-3; D is unclear. The CDR3 spans 12 residues. V lost 6 bases to trimming and J lost 2 bases, with 5 bases between them. CDR1 is SNHLY, CDR2 FYNNEI, per germline.

This chain uses TRBV7-9 with TRBJ2-5; no definite D call. Germline assignment: CDR1 SEHNR and CDR2 FQNEAQ (reference sequence). Trimming removed 4 bases from V and 1 base from J, with 13 bases in between. The CDR3 runs 15 residues. Here the CDR3 DNA reads TGTGCCAGCAGCTCGGAGCGTACGGTCCAAGAGACCCAGTACTTC. It yields the protein CASSSERTVQETQYF.

The chain recombines TRBV7-2 with TRBJ1-5; no clear D. Trimming took 3 bases from V and 0 from J, leaving 9 bases between them. Germline V gene sequence: CDR1 SGHTA, CDR2 FQGNSA. This CDR3 region has 15 residues. For the CDR3, the DNA is TGTGCCAGCAGCTTGGGTACGGATAGCAATCAGCCCCAGCATTTT. This codes for CASSLGTDSNQPQHF. The whole variable domain, remainder taken from reference TRBV7-2 and TRBJ1-5, is GAGVSQSPSNKVTEKGKDVELRCDPISGHTALYWYRQSLGQGLEFLIYFQGNSAPDKSGLPSDRFSAERTGGSVSTLTIQRTQQEDSAVYLCASSLGTDSNQPQHFGDGTRLSIL.

V and J are TRBV7-2 and TRBJ1-3; D uncertain. V lost 5 bases and J lost 0, with 11 bases in between. CDR3 length equals 15 residues. The germline CDR1 and CDR2 sequences are SGHTA and FQGNSA. The CDR3 protein is CASSQLSLSGNTIYF. The CDR3 DNA reads as TGTGCCAGCAGCCAACTATCACTCTCTGGAAACACCATATATTTT.

About this clone itself: Compared with germline, one end of the junction differs, possibly owing to a read error. V usage is TRBV10-1 and J usage is TRBJ2-7, with 9 nucleotides matching TRBD2. The CDR3 spans 13 residues. Germline CDR1 reads WNHNN; CDR2 reads SYGVQD (reference sequence). CDR3: CAGSPAGGYEQYF. CDR3 DNA sequence: TGCGCCGGCAGCCCCGCGGGGGGGTACGAGCAGTACTTC.

V gene TRBV20-1 combines with J gene TRBJ2-1; D is undetermined. Trimming cost V 6 bases and J 13 bases, with 13 bases left between them. The germline V gene encodes CDR1 DFQATT and CDR2 SNEGSKA (reference sequence). CDR3 length equals 10 residues. The CDR3 is CSASLVTQFF. CDR3 nucleotides: TGCAGTGCCAGTCTAGTGACACAGTTCTTC.

This chain links TRBV3-1 (or the pseudogene TRBV3-2) with TRBJ2-7; the D is unclear. V lost 0 bases to trimming and J lost 3 bases, with 6 bases between them. This CDR3 comprises 13 residues. The germline V gene encodes CDR1 LGHDT and CDR2 YNNKEL (reference sequence). The CDR3 sequence: CASSQDWHYEQYF. CDR3 in DNA: TGTGCCAGCAGCCAAGATTGGCACTACGAGCAGTACTTC.

The rearrangement uses TRBV27 and TRBJ2-7; 10 bases map to TRBD1. The CDR3 is 16 amino acids. J was trimmed by 4 bases and V by 3 bases; bases with no gene match: 9. CDR1 MNHEY and CDR2 SMNVEV come from the germline V gene (reference sequence). The CDR3 DNA follows: TGTGCCAGCAGTTTTGTAGGCGGGACAGGGGTATACGAGCAGTACTTC. This sequence encodes CASSFVGGTGVYEQYF.

The V gene is TRBV24-1, the J gene TRBJ2-3, with 8 bases fitting TRBD2. V dropped 4 bases and J dropped 0; count of bases not matched to a gene: 2. This CDR3 has 15 amino acids. Germline V gene data show CDR1 as KGHDR and CDR2 as SFDVKD. The CDR3 DNA sequence: TGTGCCACCAGTGAATCGGGAGGGAGCACAGATACGCAGTATTTT. Translating it yields CATSESGGSTDTQYF.

The chain is built from TRBV28 and TRBJ1-2, with D perhaps TRBD1 (6 bases). The germline V gene has CDR1 MDHEN and CDR2 SYDVKM. V gave up 6 bases and J gave up 6 bases, with 17 bases separating them. The CDR3 has 14 residues. CDR3 in DNA: TGTGCCAGCAGACGGGACACCAACGGCCATGGCTACACCTTC. Translation gives CASRRDTNGHGYTF.